One TCR beta chain is described in this entry. There are many counts of this clonotype. Its antigen is unknown. Per-base qualities were not stored, and no clone one base away is much larger. Preparation of the library involved PCR. The instrument was an Illumina HiSeq 4000. Bulk TCR libraries were generated as previously described, with the TCR primers listed in Table S5 used. Purification of total RNA was performed with the Qiagen AllPrep DNA/RNA kit. Reads from multiple sequencing runs of the same library were pooled before analysis. The study's own analysis went as follows. Reads were retained only if an exact TCR constant sequence was present, and the retained reads were trimmed to 150 nt and grouped according to their 12-nt molecular barcodes. Reads inside each barcode group were sub-clustered using a 15% Levenshtein threshold, and a quality-weighted consensus sequence was constructed for each RNA molecule. Non-functional sequences were removed, as were lower-count sequences one edit away from another. On the basis of fitting two negative binomial distributions, barcode sub-clusters with fewer than 20% of the maximum read count were discarded. TCRdb's own reprocessing of the public reads used fastp at Q25 and MiXCR and kept productive beta chains. Duplicate CDR3 protein sequences are folded into a single record with the most common DNA and genes. In this record, the V and J calls reflect TCRdb's handling and not the investigators' own analysis. Here the sample has tens of thousands of distinct CDR3 sequences; around 18% occur a single time. Together, the top ten hold approximately 1.5% of the sample.

The sample originates from a study of molecular identifiers for immune sequencing clone quantification (dated by TCRdb to the late 2010s). Study-level background: For a replicate experiment, RNA from around 20,000 or 100,000 naive CD8 T cells was divided into five aliquots, of which four were sequenced. CD8 T cells were used in a methods study to benchmark molecular-identifier clustering-based TCR repertoire sequencing (MIDCIRS) and TCR RNA copy counting.

The research as a whole found: Highly expanded clone sizes could be underestimated because identical TCR molecules may share a barcode. Modeling indicated approximately 3.2 TCR RNA copies recovered per cell, compared with 7.5 to 10 by digital PCR, which implies a capture efficiency of approximately 30%. Without barcode sub-clustering, chimeric consensus sequences inflated TCR diversity; chimeras reached as high as 47%. The naive libraries included spiked-in Jurkat TCR RNA (roughly nine copies' worth), and this RNA is not part of the donor repertoire. Spiked-in Jurkat TCR RNA equivalent to a single cell was reported to be detectable even among over 800,000 naive CD8 T cells. In CMV-specific effector cells, clones with more than 20 RNA copies contained over 99% of molecules, whereas in naive cells such clones contained under 1% of molecules.

The CDR1 and CDR2 encoded by the germline V gene are MNHEY and SVGEGT. Taken from cysteine to phenylalanine, the CDR3 has 12 residues. Only CDR3 DNA is held: 36 bases, read in frame from base 1. V sheds 0 bases and J sheds 10 bases, leaving 7 bases between their ends. Naive CD8 T cell libraries were made from about 21,000 to 970,000 sorted cells using 10%, 30% or 50% of purified RNA. Naive CD8 T cells were FACS-sorted as CD8+CD4-CCR7+CD45RA+ on a BD FACSAria II into RLT Plus buffer. To test detection sensitivity, Jurkat RNA equal to 10 or so TCR copies was added to samples of about 19,000-1,100,000 naive CD8 T cells. CD8 T cells were enriched using RosetteSep CD8+ T Cell Enrichment Cocktail and Ficoll-Paque, and the enriched cells then underwent ACK red cell lysis.

The rearranged chain carries TRBV6-2 or TRBV6-3 and TRBJ2-1; the D gene is possibly TRBD1 or TRBD2, each agreeing over 5 bases. The sample consisted of naive CD8+ T cells from blood, with Jurkat cell RNA spiked in. According to the study, the label for this sample's cell subset or site signals: FACS-sorted CD8+CD4-CCR7+CD45RA+ naive T cells. The origin of this receptor is a human donor in good health. Some libraries in this study had Jurkat cell RNA spiked in. The CDR3 is CASSYSGAEQFF. The nucleotide sequence is TGTGCCAGCAGTTACTCCGGGGCGGAGCAGTTCTTC.